What follows are 32 T cell receptor beta chains derived from one specimen sequenced in a study of tissue T cells after allogeneic stem cell transplantation. The protocol was immunoSEQ multiplex PCR, while the TCRdb copy is restricted to in-frame clones and leaves out a portion. The sample includes a few thousand clones, roughly 46% of them seen just once. Time point of the sample: mouse harvest day 7 after allogeneic transplant. Mouse grafts combined 10^7 T-cell-depleted bone marrow cells with 10^6 splenic CD5+ T cells. Input material: gut tissue. The receptors were gathered from a female BALB/c mouse given C57BL/6 T cells with graft-versus-host disease after an allogeneic hematopoietic cell transplant.

This clone was recorded a few times. The gene symbols are mouse symbols. The read ends 1 residue early relative to the CDR3; the germline J gene fills the gap. The J gene is TRBJ1-1, the V gene TRBV26; weak D call: TRBD1 (5 bases). Germline assignment: CDR1 KGHPV and CDR2 FQNQEV (reference sequence). The CDR3 runs to 13 residues. Between the trimmed V and J ends, which lost 4 bases and 4 bases, there was a span of 10 bases. Incomplete CDR3 DNA: TGTGCCAGCAGTCCAGGGTTGGGCACAGAAGTCTTC. Translating it yields CASSPGLGTEVF. The full-length CDR3 reads as CASSPGLGTEVFF. The full variable domain, rest sourced from reference TRBV26 and TRBJ1-1, is NSKVIQTPRYLVKGQGQKAKMRCIPEKGHPVVFWYQQNKNNEFKFLINFQNQEVLQQIDMTEKRFSAECPSNSPCSLEIQSSEAGDSALYLCASSPGLGTEVFFGKGTRLTVV.

This clone turned up a few times. The genes are named according to mouse. The CDR3 goes on 1 residue after the read ends, and that part is filled in from the germline J gene. The chain has TRBV29 and TRBJ1-6; D uncertain. TRBJ1-6 qualifies as an ORF whose function is uncertain. The ends were cut back, 5 bases at V and 5 bases at J, with 7 bases in the middle. The germline gives CDR1 MSHET, CDR2 SYDVDS. This CDR3 contains 13 residues. Partial CDR3 DNA: TGTGCTAGCAGTCAGGATAATAATTCGCCCCTCTAC. Translating it yields CASSQDNNSPLY. The complete CDR3 protein is CASSQDNNSPLYF.

This clone has just a few counts. The genes and germline here are from mouse. The sequenced part of the CDR3 DNA is TGTGCCAGCAGTTGGACAGCTCAAGACACCCAGTAC. This encodes CASSWTAQDTQY. In full, the CDR3 is CASSWTAQDTQYF. The chain uses TRBV26 and TRBJ2-5, with D tentatively TRBD1 (6 bases). The CDR3 is cut off 1 residue early in the read; its end comes from the germline J gene. Per germline, CDR1 KGHPV and CDR2 FQNQEV (reference sequence). This CDR3 is 13 amino acids long. The V end lost 5 bases, the J end lost 3 bases, and 9 bases lay between the germline ends.

A remark on this clone: Mouse names are used for the genes. The CDR3 is CASSRGLYQDTQYF. The DNA read from the CDR3 is TGTGCCAGCAGCCGGGGACTTTACCAAGACACCCAGTAC. V is TRBV3 and J is TRBJ2-5; D is possibly TRBD2 (6 bases). The CDR3 end is not reached by the read, which stops 1 residue before it; the germline J gene fills it in. Per germline, CDR1 SNHLY and CDR2 FYNGKV (reference sequence). Trimming took 5 bases from V and 1 from J, leaving 10 bases between them. The CDR3 sequence is 14 residues long.

Note on this clone: Genes here carry mouse names. Read coverage stops 1 residue before the CDR3 terminus; the germline J gene supplies the remainder. The rearrangement uses TRBV26 and TRBJ1-1, with D perhaps TRBD1 (6 bases). Germline loops: CDR1 KGHPV, CDR2 FQNQEV (reference sequence). The CDR3 loop spans 14 amino acids. The V gene lost 4 bases and the J gene lost 0 bases, with 9 bases spanning the gap. CDR3 DNA (partial): TGTGCCAGCAGTCCGCGACAGGCAAACACAGAAGTCTTC. Translating gives CASSPRQANTEVF. The entire CDR3 protein reads CASSPRQANTEVFF.

Only a few counts were recorded for this clone. The genes are named according to mouse. Coverage ceases 1 residue before the CDR3 finishes, and the germline J gene fills in the end. J is TRBJ2-1 and V is TRBV31; D call uncertain. Germline V lookup: CDR1 GKSSPN, CDR2 SITVG. V lost 0 bases, J lost 4 bases, and 1 base lay in between. The CDR3 length is 11 residues. The covered CDR3 bases are TGTGCCTGGAGTCTATATGCTGAGCAGTTC. Translated, it gives CAWSLYAEQF. The full CDR3 protein reads CAWSLYAEQFF.

In the case of this clone: Each gene name is a mouse one. Read coverage stops 1 residue before the CDR3 terminus; the germline J gene supplies the remainder. The chain has TRBV16 and TRBJ1-2, with a weak D call TRBD1 (5 bases). The V end was cut by 3 bases, the J end by 0 bases, with 5 bases between. CDR3 length: 13 amino acids. Per germline, CDR1 SGHSA and CDR2 FRNQAP. The CDR3 here is CASSLGANSDYTF. Incomplete CDR3 DNA: TGTGCAAGCAGCTTGGGGGCAAACTCCGACTACACC.

Concerning this clone itself: Gene names are the mouse ones. Read sequence stops 1 residue before the CDR3 end, and the germline J gene provides the missing end. The genes are TRBV3 and TRBJ1-4; D uncertain. The V gene lost 4 bases and the J gene lost 0 bases, with 6 bases spanning the gap. This CDR3 is built from 14 residues. CDR1 is SNHLY, CDR2 FYNGKV, per germline (reference sequence). This CDR3 reads CASSSTVSNERLFF. The part of the CDR3 DNA that was read is TGTGCCAGCAGCTCAACAGTTTCCAACGAAAGATTATTT.

This clone was counted a few times. Gene names are the mouse ones. The observed sequence ends 1 residue before the CDR3 terminus, with the missing tail filled in from the germline J gene. The V gene is TRBV31, the J gene TRBJ2-4, with 9 bases matching TRBD2. The CDR3 is 16 residues long. Germline values: CDR1 GKSSPN, CDR2 SITVG. V dropped 0 bases and J dropped 2; count of bases not matched to a gene: 6. The covered CDR3 bases are TGTGCCTGGAGTCTATTGGGGGGGCGCTATCAAAACACCTTGTAC. Translated, it gives CAWSLLGGRYQNTLY. The CDR3 in its entirety is CAWSLLGGRYQNTLYF.

This clone occurred a few times. Germline and genes: mouse. The read terminates 1 residue before the CDR3 end, so the remaining end is supplied by the germline J gene. The chain recombines TRBV26 with TRBJ2-1; D unclear. The CDR3 extends over 13 amino acids. From germline, CDR1 is KGHPV and CDR2 FQNQEV (reference sequence). Trimming pared 3 bases from V and 1 base from J, leaving 4 bases between. The CDR3 bases that were read are TGTGCCAGCAGTCTACAGAACTATGCTGAGCAGTTC. The encoded protein is CASSLQNYAEQF. The CDR3, in full, reads CASSLQNYAEQFF.

As for this clone: The germline and genes are mouse ones. The sequence runs out 1 residue before the end of the CDR3; the remainder is reconstructed from the germline J gene. The rearrangement joins TRBV26 to TRBJ2-7, with 11 positions matching TRBD2. The V and J ends lost 2 bases and 4 bases, in that order; junction bases with no gene match: 1. The germline gives CDR1 KGHPV, CDR2 FQNQEV (reference sequence). The CDR3 totals 14 residues. The CDR3 here is CASSLGDWGYEQYF. Incomplete CDR3 DNA: TGTGCCAGCAGTCTGGGGGACTGGGGGTATGAACAGTAC.

Worth noting for this clone: Gene names and germline match the mouse. The sequence runs out 1 residue before the end of the CDR3; the remainder is reconstructed from the germline J gene. This sequence joins TRBV23 and TRBJ2-2; the table's D call, TRBD1, has no DNA check behind it. The germline gives CDR1 KGHTA, CDR2 FQNQQP. CDR3 size: 16 residues. The DNA read from the CDR3 is TGCTCCAGCAGTCAATCGGGGACAGGGAACACCGGGCAGCTCTAC. It encodes CSSSQSGTGNTGQLY. The whole CDR3 sequence reads CSSSQSGTGNTGQLYF.

Concerning this clone itself: Here the gene names and germline are mouse. The read terminates 1 residue before the CDR3 end, so the remaining end is supplied by the germline J gene. The chain has TRBV26 and TRBJ2-7; D may be TRBD1 (6 bases). From germline, CDR1 is KGHPV and CDR2 FQNQEV (reference sequence). Deletions cut 6 bases from V and 0 bases from J, with 12 bases between. The CDR3 is 14 residues long. The covered CDR3 bases are TGTGCCAGCAGCCGGGGACAAAGCTCCTATGAACAGTAC. Translated, it gives CASSRGQSSYEQY. Given in full, the CDR3 is CASSRGQSSYEQYF.

On this clone itself: The gene names here belong to mouse. The CDR3 extends 1 residue past the end of the read, so its final part is completed from the germline J gene. The chain couples TRBV26 to TRBJ2-1; D may be TRBD1 (5 bases). CDR1 and CDR2 from the germline V gene are KGHPV and FQNQEV (reference sequence). This CDR3 has 12 residues. V was shortened by 3 bases and J by 6 bases, with 6 bases between the two germline ends. The CDR3 bases that were read are TGTGCCAGCAGTCTTCAGGGTGCTGAGCAGTTC. Translated: CASSLQGAEQF. The entire CDR3 sequence reads CASSLQGAEQFF.

By share, this clone ranks as medium-sized. Gene labels here are mouse ones. The observed sequence ends 1 residue before the CDR3 terminus, with the missing tail filled in from the germline J gene. The V call is TRBV19, the J call TRBJ2-7; no clear D gene. V lost 7 bases and J 3 bases, leaving 5 bases between the germline ends. There are 10 residues in the CDR3. Germline V CDR1 and CDR2: FNHDT, SITEND (reference sequence). Incomplete CDR3 DNA: TGTGCCAGCGGAAACTATGAACAGTAC. It translates to CASGNYEQY. The full-length CDR3 reads as CASGNYEQYF. The full variable domain, completed using reference TRBV19 and TRBJ2-7, is GGIITQTPKFLIGQEGQKLTLKCQQNFNHDTMYWYRQDSGKGLRLIYYSITENDLQKGDLSEGYDASREKKSSFSLTVTSAQKNEMAVFLCASGNYEQYFGPGTRLTVL.

On this clone: Gene names and germline refer to mouse. With the read ending 1 residue before the CDR3 end, the germline J gene is used to fill in that end. This chain uses TRBV26 with TRBJ2-4; 7 nucleotides line up with TRBD1. Germline V gene data show CDR1 as KGHPV and CDR2 as FQNQEV (reference sequence). V was pared by 2 bases and J by 4 bases, with 0 bases of the junction left unmatched. The CDR3 runs 13 residues. The CDR3 loop reads CASSLGTENTLYF. Incomplete CDR3 DNA: TGTGCCAGCAGTCTGGGGACAGAAAACACCTTGTAC.

On this clone itself: Gene names are the mouse ones. The read falls 1 residue short of the CDR3 end, and the missing part is taken from the germline J gene. This chain links TRBV23 with TRBJ2-5; TRBD1 was called by the table and not checked on the DNA. There are 14 residues in the CDR3. Germline V gene sequence: CDR1 KGHTA, CDR2 FQNQQP. CDR3 sequence reads: CSSSPYRNQDTQYF. CDR3 DNA (partial): TGCTCCAGCAGTCCTTACAGGAACCAAGACACCCAGTAC.

About this clone itself: Mouse gene names apply. Sequencing ends 1 residue short of the CDR3 end; the germline J gene provides the rest. The chain is built from TRBV20 and TRBJ2-3; the match to TRBD2 covers 8 bases. CDR1 and CDR2 from the germline V gene are GFQATS and STVNSAI. The CDR3 runs 15 residues. V lost 6 bases and J lost 5; bases outside the gene matches: 13. Incomplete CDR3 DNA: TGTGGTGCCCCCCCGGATGGGGGGGAAGTAGAAACGCTGTAT. It translates to CGAPPDGGEVETLY. The full CDR3 protein is CGAPPDGGEVETLYF.

A note on this clone: Mouse gene names apply. The missing CDR3 end, 1 residue past where the read stops, is filled in from the germline J gene. The chain has TRBV26 and TRBJ2-1; 8 bases agree with TRBD1. Germline CDR1 KGHPV, CDR2 FQNQEV (reference sequence). This CDR3 comprises 13 residues. Trimming cost V 5 bases and J 4 bases; bases outside gene matches: 1. CDR3 sequence reads: CASSDRGYAEQFF. CDR3 DNA (partial): TGTGCCAGCAGTGACAGGGGATATGCTGAGCAGTTC.

This clone has more than one count but fewer than ten. All gene names here are mouse names. The DNA ends 1 residue before the CDR3 does, and the rest of the CDR3 is filled in from the germline J gene. The chain has TRBV13-3 and TRBJ2-7, with 7 bases lining up with TRBD1. Trimming at V came to 0 bases and at J to 2 bases, leaving 2 bases not matched to a gene. The CDR3 extends over 14 amino acids. CDR1 and CDR2 (germline): NNHDY, SYVADS. CDR3: CASSDAQGAYEQYF. The part of the CDR3 DNA that was read is TGTGCCAGCAGTGATGCGCAGGGGGCCTATGAACAGTAC.

As for this clone: Genes and germline are mouse. The CDR3 end is not reached by the read, which stops 1 residue before it; the germline J gene fills it in. The rearrangement joins TRBV5 to TRBJ2-7; D could derive from TRBD1 or TRBD2 (5 bases each). V was clipped by 1 base and J by 4 bases, with 5 bases between them. This CDR3 has 12 amino acids. CDR1 and CDR2 (germline): LGHNA, YNLKQL (reference sequence). The CDR3 DNA, read in part, is TGTGCCAGCAGCCAAGGGGGGTATGAACAGTAC. Its translation is CASSQGGYEQY. In full, the CDR3 reads CASSQGGYEQYF.

On this clone itself: The gene names given are mouse names. The sequenced fragment ends 1 residue before the CDR3 boundary, so the rest is inferred from the germline J gene. The chain links TRBV29 to TRBJ2-1; 7 bases line up with TRBD1. Germline V gene data show CDR1 as MSHET and CDR2 as SYDVDS. The CDR3 is made up of 13 amino acids. Trimming cost V 5 bases and J 4 bases; bases outside gene matches: 2. The sequenced part of the CDR3 DNA is TGTGCTAGCAGTCCGGGACAGTATGCTGAGCAGTTC. It encodes CASSPGQYAEQF. The whole CDR3 protein is CASSPGQYAEQFF.

Note on this clone: Gene names are mouse gene names. The CDR3 extends 1 residue past the end of the read, so its final part is completed from the germline J gene. J is TRBJ2-5 and V is TRBV13-2, with 8 nucleotides matching TRBD2. CDR1 NNHNN and CDR2 SYGAGS come from the germline V gene (reference sequence). The length of the CDR3 is 12 residues. Trimming at V came to 5 bases and at J to 10 bases, leaving 6 bases not matched to a gene. The covered CDR3 bases are TGTGCCAGCGGGGAGACTGGGGCAGCCCAGTAC. This translates into CASGETGAAQY. The full CDR3 is CASGETGAAQYF.

This clone was detected only a few times. Germline and genes: mouse. Read sequence stops 1 residue before the CDR3 end, and the germline J gene provides the missing end. The chain has TRBV13-2 and TRBJ2-4; 9 positions match TRBD2. V lost 2 bases to trimming and J lost 2 bases; unmatched junction nucleotides: 6. Germline V gene lookup returns CDR1 NNHNN and CDR2 SYGAGS (reference sequence). The CDR3 has 16 residues. CDR3 region: CASGEPWGGFQNTLYF. CDR3 DNA, as far as it was read: TGTGCCAGCGGTGAACCCTGGGGGGGGTTTCAAAACACCTTGTAC.

Sample share makes this clone medium-sized (0.01 to 0.1%). The genes are named according to mouse. CDR3 residues: CASSRDSYEQYF. CDR3 DNA (partial): TGTGCCAGCAGCCGGGACAGCTATGAACAGTAC. The chain has TRBV19 and TRBJ2-7, with 7 bases that match TRBD1. The sequenced fragment ends 1 residue before the CDR3 boundary, so the rest is inferred from the germline J gene. J was trimmed by 3 bases and V by 5 bases; bases with no gene match: 2. The CDR3 has 12 amino acids. From germline, CDR1 is FNHDT and CDR2 SITEND (reference sequence).

About this clone itself: Mouse gene names apply. The sequenced fragment ends 1 residue before the CDR3 boundary, so the rest is inferred from the germline J gene. The rearrangement uses TRBV15 and TRBJ2-4; 11 nucleotides agree with TRBD2. Trimming at V came to 6 bases and at J to 0 bases, leaving 5 bases not matched to a gene. Germline V gene lookup returns CDR1 SGHND and CDR2 FRSKSL. CDR3 length: 16 amino acids. The DNA read from the CDR3 is TGTGCCAGCAGGTACTGGGGGGGCGCGAGTCAAAACACCTTGTAC. Translating it yields CASRYWGGASQNTLY. The CDR3 in full is CASRYWGGASQNTLYF.

On this clone: The gene symbols are mouse symbols. Coverage ceases 1 residue before the CDR3 finishes, and the germline J gene fills in the end. The chain carries TRBV26 and TRBJ2-1; D ambiguous. The CDR3 has 13 amino acids. Germline V gene sequence: CDR1 KGHPV, CDR2 FQNQEV (reference sequence). The ends were cut back, 3 bases at V and 3 bases at J, with 6 bases in the middle. The sequenced CDR3 bases are TGTGCCAGCAGTCTAATAGTCTATGCTGAGCAGTTC. Translated, it gives CASSLIVYAEQF. The CDR3 as a whole reads CASSLIVYAEQFF.

Only a few counts were recorded for this clone. Gene names denote mouse genes. Read coverage stops 1 residue before the CDR3 terminus; the germline J gene supplies the remainder. The gene calls are TRBV12-2 and TRBJ2-7, with D possibly being TRBD2 (6 bases). The CDR3 covers 13 residues. V was cut by 4 bases and J by 4 bases, with 13 bases left in between. The V gene's germline CDR1 is SGHLS and CDR2 HYDKME. This chain's CDR3 is CASSPGLGYEQYF. Partial CDR3 DNA: TGTGCCAGCTCCCCGGGGCTGGGGTATGAACAGTAC.

Regarding this clone: These gene names are mouse names. The read falls 1 residue short of the CDR3 end, and the missing part is taken from the germline J gene. J is TRBJ2-4 and V is TRBV26; a weak D match, TRBD1 (5 bases). With 4 bases removed from V and 0 bases from J, the gap between germline ends came to 8 bases. Germline V gene lookup returns CDR1 KGHPV and CDR2 FQNQEV (reference sequence). The CDR3 runs to 14 residues. The CDR3 is CASSPDTSQNTLYF. The covered CDR3 bases are TGTGCCAGCAGTCCGGACACTAGTCAAAACACCTTGTAC.

This clone has more than one count but fewer than ten. These gene names are mouse names. The read comes to an end 1 residue before the CDR3 does, leaving the germline J gene to fill in the end. The chain joins TRBV4 to TRBJ1-1; D remains unclear. Germline CDR1 and CDR2: LGHDT and YNNKQL (reference sequence). The CDR3 totals 12 residues. Trimming removed 4 bases at V and 1 base at J, with 4 bases between. The CDR3 bases that were read are TGTGCCAGCAGCTTCAAAAACACAGAAGTCTTC. Protein product: CASSFKNTEVF. The whole CDR3 protein reads CASSFKNTEVFF.

Note on this clone: Genes here carry mouse names. The observed sequence ends 1 residue before the CDR3 terminus, with the missing tail filled in from the germline J gene. J is TRBJ2-1 and V is TRBV31; D gene ambiguous. The CDR3 has 14 amino acids. Trimming removed 0 bases at V and 1 base at J, with 7 bases between. The germline V gene encodes CDR1 GKSSPN and CDR2 SITVG. CDR3 DNA (partial): TGTGCCTGGAGTCTAACCGGGAACTATGCTGAGCAGTTC. Amino acids: CAWSLTGNYAEQF. The full CDR3 protein is CAWSLTGNYAEQFF.

As for this clone: Genes here carry mouse names. The read comes to an end 1 residue before the CDR3 does, leaving the germline J gene to fill in the end. The V gene is TRBV1, the J gene TRBJ2-2; TRBD1 aligns across 7 bases. The V segment lost 3 bases and the J segment 3 bases; nucleotides outside the gene matches: 7. The CDR3 is 16 residues long. The germline CDR1 and CDR2 sequences are NSQYPW and LRSPGD (reference sequence). Partial CDR3 DNA: TGCACCTGCAGTGCCCGACAGGGTAGGGACACCGGGCAGCTCTAC. Its translation is CTCSARQGRDTGQLY. The full CDR3 reads CTCSARQGRDTGQLYF.